These 27 T cell receptor beta chains share one sample of origin, sequenced in a study of human T cells and chemical hapten exposure. As for time point: pre-sensitization, week 0. Treatment reported: therapeutic diphenylcyclopropenone sensitization with weekly scalp DPC. TCRdb re-called the RACE reads with MiXCR, one entry per CDR3 protein. The sample records 280,000 or so distinct CDR3 sequences, around 7.7% being singletons. The specimen comprised whole blood, sampled in connection with sensitization to the hapten diphenylcyclopropenone (DPC). Every receptor here comes from a man younger than 35 with alopecia areata. Some clones in this sample may be carry-over from other donors' samples.

The chain employs TRBV14 and TRBJ2-1; D not certain. CDR3 size: 13 residues. Trimming stripped 5 bases from V and 9 bases from J, with 14 bases between. Germline V gene sequence: CDR1 SGHDN, CDR2 FVKESK. The CDR3 here is CASSVVPASEQFF. In DNA, the CDR3 is TGTGCCAGCAGCGTTGTTCCGGCCAGTGAGCAGTTCTTC. Complete variable domain (other parts from reference TRBV14 and TRBJ2-1): EAGVTQFPSHSVIEKGQTVTLRCDPISGHDNLYWYRRVMGKEIKFLLHFVKESKQDESGMPNNRFLAERTGGTYSTLKVQPAELEDSGVYFCASSVVPASEQFFGPGTRLTVL.

This chain connects TRBV29-1 to TRBJ2-5; a possible D gene is TRBD1 (5 bases). In germline, CDR1 is SQVTM, CDR2 ANQGSEA. Trimming shortened V by 3 bases and J by 2 bases, and 10 bases separated the two germline ends. CDR3 size: 13 residues. The CDR3 DNA reads TGCAGCGTTGACCCCGGACAACAAGAGACCCAGTACTTC. Amino acid sequence: CSVDPGQQETQYF. The complete variable domain, with remaining parts taken from reference TRBV29-1 and TRBJ2-5, reads SAVISQKPSRDICQRGTSLTIQCQVDSQVTMMFWYRQQPGQSLTLIATANQGSEATYESGFVIDKFPISRPNLTFSTLTVSNMSPEDSSIYLCSVDPGQQETQYFGPGTRLLVL.

The chain couples TRBV7-8 to TRBJ1-2, with 7 bases identical to TRBD1. The V gene end was trimmed by 2 bases and the J gene end by 3 bases; junction bases not matched to a gene: 6. There are 15 residues in the CDR3. Germline V lookup: CDR1 SGHVS, CDR2 FQNEAQ. The CDR3 DNA sequence: TGTGCCAGCAGCTTAATCCGGGACAGTGACTATGGCTACACCTTC. Translating gives CASSLIRDSDYGYTF.

This clonotype turned up a few times. CDR3 coding DNA: TGTGCCAGCAGCACCCAACTGGGAGCGGATACGCAGTATTTT. This sequence encodes CASSTQLGADTQYF. The gene calls are TRBV11-1 and TRBJ2-3; a weak D match, TRBD2 (5 bases). The V and J ends lost 5 bases and 6 bases respectively, with 15 bases between them. The germline gives CDR1 SGHAT, CDR2 FQDESV (reference sequence). This CDR3 spans 14 amino acids. The whole variable domain, remainder taken from reference TRBV11-1 and TRBJ2-3, is EAEVAQSPRYKITEKSQAVAFWCDPISGHATLYWYRQILGQGPELLVQFQDESVVDDSQLPKDRFSAERLKGVDSTLKIQPAELGDSAMYLCASSTQLGADTQYFGPGTRLTVL.

This clonotype showed up just once. The V gene is TRBV7-2, the J gene TRBJ2-5; no definite D call. Looked up from germline, CDR1 is SGHTA and CDR2 is FQGNSA. Trimming cost V 6 bases and J 7 bases, with 15 bases left between them. The length of the CDR3 is 13 residues. This chain's CDR3 is CASSRVGLRTQYF. The DNA for the CDR3 is TGTGCCAGCAGTCGAGTGGGTTTGCGGACCCAGTACTTC. The variable domain in full, completed from reference TRBV7-2 and TRBJ2-5, reads GAGVSQSPSNKVTEKGKDVELRCDPISGHTALYWYRQSLGQGLEFLIYFQGNSAPDKSGLPSDRFSAERTGGSVSTLTIQRTQQEDSAVYLCASSRVGLRTQYFGPGTRLLVL.

This clonotype was counted ten times or more. This chain connects TRBV7-2 to TRBJ2-5; D might be TRBD1 or TRBD2, each matching 6 bases. V lost 5 bases and J lost 2, with 21 bases in between. Germline loops: CDR1 SGHTA, CDR2 FQGNSA. The CDR3 length is 17 residues. In DNA form, the CDR3 reads TGTGCCAGCAGCCCCCCCCTGGGGGCGGGGAATCAAGAGACCCAGTACTTC. Amino acids: CASSPPLGAGNQETQYF.

The chain couples TRBV19 to TRBJ1-2; D is unclear. The germline gives CDR1 LNHDA, CDR2 SQIVND (reference sequence). The CDR3 has 14 amino acids. Trimming pared 7 bases from V and 2 bases from J, leaving 14 bases between. The CDR3: CASIDPARNYGYTF. CDR3 DNA: TGTGCCAGTATTGACCCCGCTAGAAACTATGGCTACACCTTC. Combining the CDR3 with reference TRBV19 and TRBJ1-2 gives the whole variable domain DGGITQSPKYLFRKEGQNVTLSCEQNLNHDAMYWYRQDPGQGLRLIYYSQIVNDFQKGDIAEGYSVSREKKESFPLTVTSAQKNPTAFYLCASIDPARNYGYTFGSGTRLTVV.

This clonotype was counted many times. The genes are TRBV5-1 and TRBJ1-1; maybe TRBD1 (6 bases). V lost 3 bases and J lost 1, with 10 bases in between. CDR1 is SGHRS and CDR2 is YFSETQ in the germline V gene. The CDR3 runs 14 residues. The CDR3 DNA reads as TGCGCCAGCAGCTCCACACAGGGGAACACTGAAGCTTTCTTT. Translating gives CASSSTQGNTEAFF. The complete variable domain, with remaining parts taken from reference TRBV5-1 and TRBJ1-1, reads KAGVTQTPRYLIKTRGQQVTLSCSPISGHRSVSWYQQTPGQGLQFLFEYFSETQRNKGNFPGRFSGRQFSNSRSEMNVSTLELGDSALYLCASSSTQGNTEAFFGQGTRLTVV.

This clonotype was seen a handful of times. CDR3 sequence reads: CASSQIGGRGEQYF. CDR3 sequence (DNA): TGCGCCAGCAGCCAAATCGGGGGACGTGGGGAGCAGTACTTC. V is TRBV4-1 and J is TRBJ2-7; tentatively, D is TRBD2 (6 bases). This CDR3 comprises 14 residues. Deletions cut 2 bases from V and 7 bases from J, with 15 bases between. Germline values: CDR1 MGHRA, CDR2 YSYEKL.

This clonotype was observed a few times. The J gene is TRBJ2-1, the V gene TRBV7-2; 12 nucleotides agree with TRBD1. The CDR3 runs to 20 residues. CDR1 and CDR2 from the germline V gene are SGHTA and FQGNSA. Trimming took 4 bases from V and 7 from J; bases not matched to a gene: 20. The CDR3 loop reads CASSWALGDRGRGAWNEQFF. The CDR3 region has the DNA TGTGCCAGCAGCTGGGCGTTGGGGGACAGGGGGCGCGGAGCCTGGAATGAGCAGTTCTTC.

The chain employs TRBV7-2 and TRBJ1-2; a possible D gene is TRBD1 (5 bases). Germline V gene lookup returns CDR1 SGHTA and CDR2 FQGNSA. The length of the CDR3 is 14 residues. Trimming removed 6 bases at V and 5 bases at J, with 16 bases between. The CDR3 nucleotides read TGTGCCAGCAGGCAGACAGTTGATGGATATGGCTACACCTTC. Its protein is CASRQTVDGYGYTF. The whole variable domain, remainder taken from reference TRBV7-2 and TRBJ1-2, is GAGVSQSPSNKVTEKGKDVELRCDPISGHTALYWYRQSLGQGLEFLIYFQGNSAPDKSGLPSDRFSAERTGGSVSTLTIQRTQQEDSAVYLCASRQTVDGYGYTFGSGTRLTVV.

This clonotype has only a few counts. The chain combines TRBV7-3 with TRBJ1-2, with 7 bases fitting TRBD1. V lost 8 bases to trimming and J lost 0 bases; unmatched junction nucleotides: 9. The CDR3 has 15 amino acids. Germline loops: CDR1 SGHTA, CDR2 FQGTGA. The CDR3: CASGYGQDANYGYTF. Written as DNA, the CDR3 is TGTGCCAGCGGATACGGACAGGACGCTAACTATGGCTACACCTTC.

The V call is TRBV3-1, the J call TRBJ1-5; D is unresolved. Germline assignment: CDR1 LGHDT and CDR2 YNNKEL (reference sequence). This CDR3 has 14 residues. V lost 1 base and J lost 5, with 9 bases in between. The DNA for the CDR3 is TGTGCCAGCAGCCAAGGTACACATCATCAGCCCCAGCATTTT. It yields the protein CASSQGTHHQPQHF.

This clonotype was recorded a few times. The chain combines TRBV4-1 with TRBJ2-7; 7 positions agree with TRBD1. Looked up from germline, CDR1 is MGHRA and CDR2 is YSYEKL. With V trimmed by 4 bases and J by 3 bases, 9 bases remained unmatched. This CDR3 comprises 15 residues. CDR3 sequence (DNA): TGCGCCAGCAGCCCAGACAGGGTGGGGGTCTACGAGCAGTACTTC. Encoded protein: CASSPDRVGVYEQYF.

Many counts were recorded for this clonotype. J is TRBJ1-1 and V is TRBV4-3; weak D call: TRBD1 (6 bases). The CDR3 contains 15 residues. From germline, CDR1 is LGHNA and CDR2 YSLEER. Trimming shortened V by 0 bases and J by 7 bases, and 15 bases separated the two germline ends. CDR3 bases: TGCGCCAGCAGCCAAGACGGAGGGGGGGGTATTGAAGCTTTCTTT. This translates into CASSQDGGGGIEAFF.

This clonotype was seen a handful of times. The chain employs TRBV9 and TRBJ2-6, with 8 bases that match TRBD1. J gave up 4 bases and V 3 bases, and 9 bases lay outside the gene matches. CDR1 is SGDLS, CDR2 YYNGEE, per germline. The CDR3 spans 17 residues. The CDR3 region has the DNA TGTGCCAGCAGCGCCCCGACAGGGGTGACAGGGGCCAACGTCCTGACTTTC. It yields the protein CASSAPTGVTGANVLTF. Complete variable domain (other parts from reference TRBV9 and TRBJ2-6): DSGVTQTPKHLITATGQRVTLRCSPRSGDLSVYWYQQSLDQGLQFLIQYYNGEERAKGNILERFSAQQFPDLHSELNLSSLELGDSALYFCASSAPTGVTGANVLTFGAGSRLTVL.

V is TRBV5-6 and J is TRBJ2-5, with D perhaps TRBD2 (6 bases). The CDR3 contains 16 residues. Trimming pared 3 bases from V and 4 bases from J, leaving 19 bases between. Germline assignment: CDR1 SGHDT and CDR2 YYEEEE. CDR3 residues: CASSSGALMRGETQYF. The CDR3 region has the DNA TGTGCCAGCAGCTCCGGTGCCCTTATGCGGGGAGAGACCCAGTACTTC.

This clonotype was observed a few times. The chain joins TRBV6-1 to TRBJ2-3; possible D gene TRBD1, 8 bases. CDR1 and CDR2 from the germline V gene are MNHNS and SASEGT. The CDR3 spans 14 residues. V gave up 4 bases and J gave up 4 bases, with 12 bases separating them. The CDR3 is CASSGTGRADTQYF. Written as DNA, the CDR3 is TGTGCCAGCAGTGGGACAGGGAGGGCAGATACGCAGTATTTT.

This rearrangement joins TRBV7-2 to TRBJ2-3, with D unresolved. Germline lookup yields CDR1 SGHTA and CDR2 FQGNSA. Trimming took 5 bases from V and 7 from J, leaving 16 bases between them. CDR3 size: 14 residues. This CDR3 is CASSPAARANTQYF. CDR3 sequence (DNA): TGTGCCAGCAGCCCTGCGGCACGGGCAAATACGCAGTATTTT. The full variable domain, rest sourced from reference TRBV7-2 and TRBJ2-3, is GAGVSQSPSNKVTEKGKDVELRCDPISGHTALYWYRQSLGQGLEFLIYFQGNSAPDKSGLPSDRFSAERTGGSVSTLTIQRTQQEDSAVYLCASSPAARANTQYFGPGTRLTVL.

This chain connects TRBV7-2 to TRBJ2-2; D is unresolved. CDR1 is SGHTA and CDR2 is FQGNSA in the germline V gene. The V gene lost 0 bases and the J gene lost 1 base, with 9 bases spanning the gap. The length of the CDR3 is 16 residues. The CDR3 nucleotides are TGTGCCAGCAGCTTAGCGTCGGGTTTGAACACCGGGGAGCTGTTTTTT. Protein sequence: CASSLASGLNTGELFF.

This clonotype was observed a few times. The V call is TRBV2, the J call TRBJ2-1; D ambiguous. The CDR3 spans 15 residues. CDR1 and CDR2 from the germline V gene are SNHLY and FYNNEI. The V gene lost 7 bases and the J gene lost 3 bases, with 16 bases spanning the gap. This chain's CDR3 is CASIHSPPNYNEQFF. The CDR3 DNA is TGTGCCAGCATTCACAGCCCGCCCAACTACAATGAGCAGTTCTTC.

The chain couples TRBV2 to TRBJ1-5; D is ambiguous. Trimming removed 8 bases at V and 5 bases at J, with 16 bases between. Germline V gene lookup returns CDR1 SNHLY and CDR2 FYNNEI. The length of the CDR3 is 14 residues. The CDR3 loop is CASEEGRADQPQHF. Here the CDR3 DNA reads TGTGCCAGCGAGGAAGGACGTGCGGATCAGCCCCAGCATTTT.

This clonotype occurred many times. The chain carries TRBV20-1 and TRBJ1-1, with D perhaps matching TRBD1 (5 bases). The CDR3 consists of 14 residues. CDR1 is DFQATT, CDR2 SNEGSKA, per germline (reference sequence). Trimming cost V 6 bases and J 0 bases, with 14 bases left between them. CDR3 protein: CSARPGPMNTEAFF. The CDR3 nucleotides read TGCAGTGCAAGACCGGGACCCATGAACACTGAAGCTTTCTTT.

The chain carries TRBV29-1 and TRBJ2-3; the match to TRBD1 covers 9 bases. In germline, CDR1 is SQVTM, CDR2 ANQGSEA. The junction had 6 bases not matched to a gene; V was cut back by 6 bases and J by 2 bases. The CDR3 runs to 14 residues. The CDR3: CSVNRGPDTDTQYF. For the CDR3, the DNA is TGCAGCGTGAACAGGGGGCCGGACACAGATACGCAGTATTTT.

This clonotype was picked up a small number of times. V usage is TRBV10-3 and J usage is TRBJ2-7; D gene unclear. Germline lookup yields CDR1 ENHRY and CDR2 SYGVKD. V lost 10 bases to trimming and J lost 2 bases, with 18 bases between them. This CDR3 is built from 14 residues. The CDR3 DNA is TGTGCCACCCGGCCCAGGCCCGAGGCCTACGAGCAGTACGTC. Translation: CATRPRPEAYEQYV.

There are many counts of this clonotype. The chain joins TRBV4-1 to TRBJ1-5; possible D gene TRBD1, 5 bases. This CDR3 has 17 amino acids. The germline CDR1 and CDR2 sequences are MGHRA and YSYEKL. V lost 4 bases and J lost 2, with 18 bases in between. CDR3 protein: CASSPGRPLQGNQPQHF. The CDR3 bases are TGCGCCAGCAGCCCGGGCCGACCGCTACAGGGCAATCAGCCCCAGCATTTT.

This clonotype was seen only a few times. The CDR3 protein is CASSITSGAVLGTQYF. The DNA for the CDR3 is TGTGCCAGCAGTATAACTAGCGGGGCCGTCCTCGGGACCCAGTACTTC. This chain connects TRBV28 to TRBJ2-5; 10 nucleotides line up with TRBD2. The CDR3 consists of 16 residues. Losses at the gene ends were 5 bases for V and 7 bases for J; bases not matched to a gene: 13. The V gene's germline CDR1 is MDHEN and CDR2 SYDVKM.